These T cell receptor beta chains were read from a single sample in a study of blood T cell repertoires in COVID-19. The repertoire was sequenced with immunoSEQ multiplex PCR; TCRdb's copy has only in-frame clones and lacks some. The data show 200,000 to 300,000 clones, about 80% seen once. The specimen sequenced was peripheral blood. These receptors were obtained from a woman of 80 years or more with acute or convalescent COVID-19. The CDR3 runs from the conserved cysteine through the conserved F or W. D genes are given only for firm matches. A row's size may be missing; if present it is once, few, many or a size class.

d_call: NA; v_call: TRBV5-8; j_call: TRBJ1-4; clone_size: once; cdr3_aa: CASSLGWGKLFF; cdr3_nt: TGTGCCAGCAGCTTGGGGTGGGGCAAACTGTTTTTT
d_call: NA; v_call: TRBV11-3; j_call: TRBJ2-7; clone_size: NA; cdr3_aa: CASSYSTTGPSEQYF; cdr3_nt: TGTGCCAGCAGCTACTCCACGACAGGCCCCTCCGAGCAGTACTTC
d_call: TRBD1; v_call: TRBV6-6; j_call: TRBJ1-2; clone_size: NA; cdr3_aa: CASSYRDRGRGYTF; cdr3_nt: TGTGCCAGCAGTTACCGGGACAGGGGCCGCGGCTACACCTTC
d_call: TRBD1; v_call: TRBV5-6; j_call: TRBJ1-6; clone_size: NA; cdr3_aa: CASSLRTGGLSYNSPLHF; cdr3_nt: TGTGCCAGCAGCTTAAGGACAGGGGGATTGTCCTATAATTCACCCCTCCACTTT
d_call: TRBD2; v_call: TRBV27; j_call: TRBJ2-1; clone_size: NA; cdr3_aa: CASSYATSGSNEQFF; cdr3_nt: TGTGCCAGCAGTTACGCGACTAGCGGGAGTAATGAGCAGTTCTTC
d_call: TRBD1; v_call: TRBV6-5; j_call: TRBJ2-7; clone_size: NA; cdr3_aa: CASRLTGTDGYEQYF; cdr3_nt: TGTGCCAGCAGGCTAACCGGGACAGACGGTTACGAGCAGTACTTC
d_call: NA; v_call: TRBV6-6; j_call: TRBJ1-5; clone_size: NA; cdr3_aa: CASSHRGYSNQPQHF; cdr3_nt: TGTGCCAGCAGTCACCGCGGATATAGCAATCAGCCCCAGCATTTT
d_call: TRBD1; v_call: TRBV4-2; j_call: TRBJ1-6; clone_size: once; cdr3_aa: CASSQDPGQGTSPLHF; cdr3_nt: TGTGCCAGCAGCCAAGATCCGGGACAGGGAACTTCACCCCTCCACTTT
d_call: TRBD1; v_call: TRBV11-3; j_call: TRBJ2-3; clone_size: NA; cdr3_aa: CASSPWTGGGTDTQYF; cdr3_nt: TGTGCCAGCAGCCCTTGGACAGGGGGAGGCACAGATACGCAGTATTTT
d_call: NA; v_call: TRBV14; j_call: TRBJ1-6; clone_size: NA; cdr3_aa: CASSQDLYSPLHF; cdr3_nt: TGTGCCAGCAGCCAAGATTTATATTCACCCCTCCACTTT